This T cell receptor (beta chain) is drawn from a study of T cell responses to AZD1222 COVID-19 vaccine listed by TCRdb under 2021. For the study in its entirety: Because spike-specific TCR depth and breadth did not differ between the two schedules, AZD1222 recipients who got a second dose at roughly 4 weeks were pooled with those who got a second dose at roughly 12 weeks. TCR sequencing was performed for roughly 250 trial participants, of whom some 200 were given two doses of AZD1222 and some 26 were given two doses of MenACWY control vaccine. Trial participants were enrolled into age subgroups of 18-55, 56-69 and 70-plus years, which contained 148, 28 and 57 TCR-sequenced participants, respectively. The paper as a whole reports these results and caveats: CD4 TCRs associated with the vaccine covered the entire spike protein, and the dominant responses were in regions 160-218 and 743-854. The 56-69-year group was small, and its depth increase did not reach significance, likely because of low power. Only 5 to 7 AZD1222 recipients were SARS-CoV-2 seropositive at baseline, limiting conclusions about previously exposed vaccinees. Participants were mostly white British and included more females than males, and it was suggested by the authors that clonal diversity may have been underestimated. Epitopes outside the regions mutated in the B.1.351 and B.1.1.7 variants were reportedly recognized by nearly half of the unique spike-specific TCRs. No day 14 peak-response samples were available, so repertoires were characterized only after the peak T cell response. A significant rise in spike-specific TCR breadth and depth was observed after two AZD1222 doses relative to day 0 and relative to MenACWY recipients.

The time point label corresponds to: baseline before first vaccination. The vaccinee samples were drawn from two UK trials, COV001 and COV002, one of which was a single-blind randomized controlled phase 2/3 trial testing AZD1222 (ChAdOx1 nCoV-19) in healthy adults. For TCRbeta chain sequencing, PBMC samples were collected from trial participants at day 0 and at day 28 after the second dose. About this clone itself: Its cognate antigen has yet to be identified. No base-level quality is on record; no much larger clone is a single base apart.

The CDR3 regions of human TCRbeta chains were subjected to immunosequencing. Per the original workflow: Repertoire TCRs were checked for matches against a reference library of SARS-CoV-2-specific TCRs that had been generated using the MIRA antigen-specificity platform. Breadth meant the fraction of unique TCRs that were SARS-CoV-2-associated, whereas depth meant the fraction of total T cells that were SARS-CoV-2-associated. Using the MIRA data, every spike-specific TCR was mapped to the spike region that the TCR reacted to and assigned to either a CD4 or a CD8 class. Log10-transformed breadth and depth values were compared by one-way ANOVA with Sidak's multiple comparisons tests. The source is immuneACCESS, and TCRdb retained only in-frame sequences with V and J called. Part of the clones is not carried over; for the studies checked, unresolved V genes explain less than half of this, and the remainder is unexplained. V and J calls and clone size come straight from that table; D and trimming were deduced from the DNA. This sample gives 110,000 to 150,000 clones in total; approximately 90% of them show up just once. The ten biggest clones cover roughly 4% of the sample.

In the germline V gene, CDR1 corresponds to SGHVS and CDR2 to FNYEAQ. The CDR3 measures 14 amino acids from cysteine to phenylalanine. Left in the record is the CDR3 DNA by itself, 42 bases read in frame from the first base. V loses 5 bases, J loses 4 bases, and the germline ends lie 15 bases apart. The TCR originated in an adult in good health. The sample here was peripheral blood, taken on day 0 of AZD1222 vaccination. The chain couples TRBV7-6 to TRBJ2-7; no D segment can be confidently identified. The CDR3 region: CASSPQHGYYEQYF. The DNA is TGTGCCAGCAGCCCACAACATGGGTATTACGAGCAGTACTTC.